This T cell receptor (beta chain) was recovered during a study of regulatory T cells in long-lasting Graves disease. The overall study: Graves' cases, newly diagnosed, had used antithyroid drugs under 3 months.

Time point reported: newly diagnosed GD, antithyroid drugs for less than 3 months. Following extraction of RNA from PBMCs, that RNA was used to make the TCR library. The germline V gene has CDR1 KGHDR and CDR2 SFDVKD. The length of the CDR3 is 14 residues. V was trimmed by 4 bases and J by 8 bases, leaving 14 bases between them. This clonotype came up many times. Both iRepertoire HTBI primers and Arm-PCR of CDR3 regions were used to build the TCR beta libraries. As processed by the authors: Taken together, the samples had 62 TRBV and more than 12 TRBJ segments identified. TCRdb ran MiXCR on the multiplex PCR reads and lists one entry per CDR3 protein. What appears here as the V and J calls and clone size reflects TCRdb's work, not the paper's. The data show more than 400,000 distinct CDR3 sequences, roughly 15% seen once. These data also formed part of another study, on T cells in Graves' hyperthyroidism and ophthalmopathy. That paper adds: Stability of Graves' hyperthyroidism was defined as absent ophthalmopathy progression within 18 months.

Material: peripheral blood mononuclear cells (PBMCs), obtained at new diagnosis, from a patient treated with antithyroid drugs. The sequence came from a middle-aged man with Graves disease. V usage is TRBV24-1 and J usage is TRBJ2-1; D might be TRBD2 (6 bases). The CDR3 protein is CATSDPAEGHEQFF. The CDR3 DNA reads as TGTGCCACCAGTGACCCTGCGGAGGGCCATGAGCAGTTCTTC.